This record looks at one TCR beta chain sequence and its context. This entry comes from a study of blood T cell repertoires in COVID-19. CDR3 length: 11 residues. V lost 5 bases and J lost 3, with 5 bases in between. CDR1 is DFQATT and CDR2 is SNEGSKA in the germline V gene (reference sequence). TCRdb keeps only in-frame clones here, not all; method: immunoSEQ multiplex PCR. The repertoire holds approximately 170,000 clones, with around 90% as singletons. Everyone who took part was about 18 to 89 years old, and they came from roughly 25 US areas. The receptor was derived from a young woman who had recovered from COVID-19. The chain combines TRBV20-1 with TRBJ2-1; no firm D call. Sequenced input: PBMCs or T cells enriched from blood (not recorded which). CDR3 bases: TGCAGTGCTTTGAGCTACAATGAGCAGTTCTTC. Its protein product is CSALSYNEQFF.